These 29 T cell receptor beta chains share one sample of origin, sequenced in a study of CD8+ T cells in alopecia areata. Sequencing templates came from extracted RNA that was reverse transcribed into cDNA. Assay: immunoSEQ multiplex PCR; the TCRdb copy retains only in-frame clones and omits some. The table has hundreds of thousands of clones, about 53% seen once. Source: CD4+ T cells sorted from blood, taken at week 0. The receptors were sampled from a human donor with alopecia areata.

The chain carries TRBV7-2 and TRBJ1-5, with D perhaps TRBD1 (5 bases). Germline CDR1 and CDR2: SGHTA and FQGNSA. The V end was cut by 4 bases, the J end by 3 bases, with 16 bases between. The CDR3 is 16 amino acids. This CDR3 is CASSSSGTRDNQPQHF. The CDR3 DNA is TGTGCCAGCAGCTCGTCCGGGACGAGGGACAATCAGCCCCAGCATTTT.

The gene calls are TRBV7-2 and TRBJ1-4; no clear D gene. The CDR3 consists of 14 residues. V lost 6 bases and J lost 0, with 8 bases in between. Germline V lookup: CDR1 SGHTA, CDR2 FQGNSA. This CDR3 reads CASSQRATNEKLFF. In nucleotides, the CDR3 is TGTGCCAGCAGTCAACGGGCAACTAATGAAAAACTGTTTTTT.

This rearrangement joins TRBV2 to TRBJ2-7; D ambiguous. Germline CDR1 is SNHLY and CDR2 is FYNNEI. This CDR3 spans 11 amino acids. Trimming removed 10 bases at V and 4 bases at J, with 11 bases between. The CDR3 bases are TGTGCCATACTAATCCGATACGAGCAGTACTTC. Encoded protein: CAILIRYEQYF. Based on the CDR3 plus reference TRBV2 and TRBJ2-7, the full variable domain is EPEVTQTPSHQVTQMGQEVILRCVPISNHLYFYWYRQILGQKVEFLVSFYNNEISEKSEIFDDQFSVERPDGSNFTLKIRSTKLEDSAMYFCAILIRYEQYFGPGTRLTVT.

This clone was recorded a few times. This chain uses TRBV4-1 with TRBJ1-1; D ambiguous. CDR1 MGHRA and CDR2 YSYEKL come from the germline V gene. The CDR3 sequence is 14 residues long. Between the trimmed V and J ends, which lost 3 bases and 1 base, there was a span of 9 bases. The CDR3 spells CASSHPPANTEAFF. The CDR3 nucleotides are TGCGCCAGCAGCCACCCCCCCGCGAACACTGAAGCTTTCTTT.

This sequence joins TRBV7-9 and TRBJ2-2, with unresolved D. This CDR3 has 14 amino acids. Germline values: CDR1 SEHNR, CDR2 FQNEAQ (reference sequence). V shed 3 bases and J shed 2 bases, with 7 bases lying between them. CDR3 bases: TGTGCCAGCAGCTTCTTTGGTAACACCGGGGAGCTGTTTTTT. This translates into CASSFFGNTGELFF.

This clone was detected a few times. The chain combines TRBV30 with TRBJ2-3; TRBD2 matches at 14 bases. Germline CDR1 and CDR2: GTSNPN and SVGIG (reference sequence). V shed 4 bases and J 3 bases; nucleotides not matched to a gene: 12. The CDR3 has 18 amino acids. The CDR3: CAWTGTSGRGGSTDTQYF. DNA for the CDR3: TGTGCCTGGACCGGGACTAGCGGGAGAGGGGGGTCGACAGATACGCAGTATTTT.

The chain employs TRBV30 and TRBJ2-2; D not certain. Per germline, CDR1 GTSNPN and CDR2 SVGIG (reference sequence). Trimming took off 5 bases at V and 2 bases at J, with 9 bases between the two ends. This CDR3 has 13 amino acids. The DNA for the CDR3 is TGTGCCTGGGGTAGTGGTAACACCGGGGAGCTGTTTTTT. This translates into CAWGSGNTGELFF. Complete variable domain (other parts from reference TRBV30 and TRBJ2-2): SQTIHQWPATLVQPVGSPLSLECTVEGTSNPNLYWYRQAAGRGLQLLFYSVGIGQISSEVPQNLSASRPQDRQFILSSKKLLLSDSGFYLCAWGSGNTGELFFGEGSRLTVL.

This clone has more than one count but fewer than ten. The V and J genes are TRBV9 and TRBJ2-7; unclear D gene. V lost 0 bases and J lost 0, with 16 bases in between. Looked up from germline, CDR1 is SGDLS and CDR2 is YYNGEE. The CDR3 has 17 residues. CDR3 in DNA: TGTGCCAGCAGCGTAGACCAAGTTATCCCGAGCTCCTACGAGCAGTACTTC. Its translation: CASSVDQVIPSSYEQYF.

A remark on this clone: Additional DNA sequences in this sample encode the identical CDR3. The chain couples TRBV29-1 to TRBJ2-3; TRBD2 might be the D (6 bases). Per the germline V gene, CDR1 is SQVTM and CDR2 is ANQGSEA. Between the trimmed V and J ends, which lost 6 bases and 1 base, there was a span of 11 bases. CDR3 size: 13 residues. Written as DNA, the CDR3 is TGCAGCGTACGGGGGATTGGCACAGATACGCAGTATTTT. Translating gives CSVRGIGTDTQYF.

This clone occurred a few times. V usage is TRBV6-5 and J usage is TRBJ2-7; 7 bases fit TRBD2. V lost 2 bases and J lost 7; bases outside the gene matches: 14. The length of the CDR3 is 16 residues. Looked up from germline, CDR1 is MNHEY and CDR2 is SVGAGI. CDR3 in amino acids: CASSYQHIAGPGEQYF. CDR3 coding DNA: TGTGCCAGCAGTTACCAACACATAGCGGGCCCTGGGGAGCAGTACTTC.

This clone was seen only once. The CDR3 DNA follows: TGCGCCAGCAGCTCCAGCGTTTTCGCGGAGGGGGATGAAAAACTGTTTTTT. Translating gives CASSSSVFAEGDEKLFF. This chain uses TRBV5-1 with TRBJ1-4; possibly TRBD1 for D (6 bases). Trimming removed 3 bases from V and 6 bases from J, with 21 bases in between. Germline V gene sequence: CDR1 SGHRS, CDR2 YFSETQ. The CDR3 runs 17 residues.

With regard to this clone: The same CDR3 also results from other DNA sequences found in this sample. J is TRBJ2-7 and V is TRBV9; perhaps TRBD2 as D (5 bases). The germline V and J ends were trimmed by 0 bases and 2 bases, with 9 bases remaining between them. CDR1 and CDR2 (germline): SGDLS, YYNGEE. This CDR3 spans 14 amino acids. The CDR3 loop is CASSVGGGTYEQYF. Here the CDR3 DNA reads TGTGCCAGCAGCGTAGGAGGAGGAACCTACGAGCAGTACTTC.

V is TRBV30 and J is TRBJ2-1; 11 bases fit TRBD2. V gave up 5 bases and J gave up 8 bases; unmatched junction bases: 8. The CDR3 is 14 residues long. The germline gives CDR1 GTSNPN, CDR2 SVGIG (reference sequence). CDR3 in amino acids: CAWGIAGGPYEQFF. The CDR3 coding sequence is TGTGCCTGGGGTATAGCGGGAGGGCCGTATGAGCAGTTCTTC.

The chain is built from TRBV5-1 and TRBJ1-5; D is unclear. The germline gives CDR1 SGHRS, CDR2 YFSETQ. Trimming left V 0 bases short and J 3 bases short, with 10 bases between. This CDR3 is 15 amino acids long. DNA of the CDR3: TGCGCCAGCAGCTTGGCCGGGGTGATCAATCAGCCCCAGCATTTT. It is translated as CASSLAGVINQPQHF.

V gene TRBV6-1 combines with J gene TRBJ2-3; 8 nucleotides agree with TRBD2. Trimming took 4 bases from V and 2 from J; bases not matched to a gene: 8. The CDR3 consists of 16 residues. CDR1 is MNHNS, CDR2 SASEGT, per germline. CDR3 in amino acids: CASSGMRAGDTDTQYF. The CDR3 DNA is TGTGCCAGCAGTGGTATGCGAGCGGGGGACACAGATACGCAGTATTTT.

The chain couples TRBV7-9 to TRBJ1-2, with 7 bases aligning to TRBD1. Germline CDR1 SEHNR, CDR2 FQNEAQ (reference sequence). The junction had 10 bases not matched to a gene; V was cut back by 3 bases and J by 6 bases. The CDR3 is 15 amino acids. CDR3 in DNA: TGTGCCAGCAGCTTCCGACAGGGCTCGGTGGATGGCTACACCTTC. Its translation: CASSFRQGSVDGYTF.

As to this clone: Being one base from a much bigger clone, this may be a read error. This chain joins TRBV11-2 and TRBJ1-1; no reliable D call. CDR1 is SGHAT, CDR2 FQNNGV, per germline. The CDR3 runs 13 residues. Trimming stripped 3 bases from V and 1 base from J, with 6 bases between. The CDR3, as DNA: TGTGCCAGCAGCTTTGGACCGAACACTGAAGCTTTCTTT. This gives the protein CASSFGPNTEAFF.

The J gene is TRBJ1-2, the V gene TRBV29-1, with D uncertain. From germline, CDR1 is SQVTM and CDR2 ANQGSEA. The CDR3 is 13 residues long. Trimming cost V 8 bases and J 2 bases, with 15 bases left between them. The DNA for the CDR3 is TGCAGCATCGCCCGGGGATCAAACTATGGCTACACCTTC. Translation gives CSIARGSNYGYTF.

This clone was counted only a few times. DNA for the CDR3: TGCAGCGTTGAGGGGAATCGACGCGAGCAGTACTTC. Translation: CSVEGNRREQYF. This chain links TRBV29-1 with TRBJ2-7; D unresolved. The CDR3 has 12 amino acids. V was cut by 3 bases and J by 6 bases, with 12 bases left in between. Looked up from germline, CDR1 is SQVTM and CDR2 is ANQGSEA.

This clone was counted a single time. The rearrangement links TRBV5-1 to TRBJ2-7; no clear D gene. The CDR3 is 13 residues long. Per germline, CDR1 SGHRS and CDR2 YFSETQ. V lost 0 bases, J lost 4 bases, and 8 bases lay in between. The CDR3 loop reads CASSLAEEYEQYF. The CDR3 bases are TGCGCCAGCAGCTTGGCCGAGGAGTACGAGCAGTACTTC.

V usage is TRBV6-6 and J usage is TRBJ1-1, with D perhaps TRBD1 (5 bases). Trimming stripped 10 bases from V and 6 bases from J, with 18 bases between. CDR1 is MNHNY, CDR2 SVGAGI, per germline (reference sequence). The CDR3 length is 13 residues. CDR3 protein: CATEGSPVAEAFF. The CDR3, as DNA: TGTGCCACCGAGGGGTCCCCAGTGGCTGAAGCTTTCTTT.

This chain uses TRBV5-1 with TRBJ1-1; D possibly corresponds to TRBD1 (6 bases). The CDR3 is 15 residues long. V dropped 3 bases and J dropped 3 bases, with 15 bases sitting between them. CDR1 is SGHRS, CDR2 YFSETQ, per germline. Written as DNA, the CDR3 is TGCGCCAGCAGCTCCCTACAGGGAGGGGACACTGAAGCTTTCTTT. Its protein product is CASSSLQGGDTEAFF.

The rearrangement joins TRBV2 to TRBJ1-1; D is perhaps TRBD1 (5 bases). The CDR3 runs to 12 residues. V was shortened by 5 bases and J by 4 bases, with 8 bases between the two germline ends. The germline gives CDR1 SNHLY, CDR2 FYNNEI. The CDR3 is CASSSGITEAFF. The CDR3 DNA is TGTGCCAGCAGTTCAGGGATCACTGAAGCTTTCTTT.

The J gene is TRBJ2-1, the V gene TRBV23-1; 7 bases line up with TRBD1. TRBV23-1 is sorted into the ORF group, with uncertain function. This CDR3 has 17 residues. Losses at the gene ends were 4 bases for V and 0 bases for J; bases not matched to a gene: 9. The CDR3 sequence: CASSPSQDRVSYNEQFF. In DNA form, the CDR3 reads TGCGCCAGCAGTCCTTCTCAAGACAGGGTCTCCTACAATGAGCAGTTCTTC.

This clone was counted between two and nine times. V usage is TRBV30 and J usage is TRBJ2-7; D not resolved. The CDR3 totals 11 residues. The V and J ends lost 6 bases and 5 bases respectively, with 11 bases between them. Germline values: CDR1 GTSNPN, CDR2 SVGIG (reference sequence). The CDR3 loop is CACRVGHEQYF. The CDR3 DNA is TGTGCCTGCCGAGTGGGCCACGAGCAGTACTTC.

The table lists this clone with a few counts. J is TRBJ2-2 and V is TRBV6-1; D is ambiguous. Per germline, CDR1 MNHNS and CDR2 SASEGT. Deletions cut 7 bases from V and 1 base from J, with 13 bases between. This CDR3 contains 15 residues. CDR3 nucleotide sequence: TGTGCCAGCACCGAAGGCCCCTGGAACACCGGGGAGCTGTTTTTT. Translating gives CASTEGPWNTGELFF.

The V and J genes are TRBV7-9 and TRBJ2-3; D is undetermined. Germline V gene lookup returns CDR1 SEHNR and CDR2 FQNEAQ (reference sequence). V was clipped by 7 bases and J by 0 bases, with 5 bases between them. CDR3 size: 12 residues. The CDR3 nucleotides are TGTGCCAGCAACGCCAGCACAGATACGCAGTATTTT. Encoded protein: CASNASTDTQYF.

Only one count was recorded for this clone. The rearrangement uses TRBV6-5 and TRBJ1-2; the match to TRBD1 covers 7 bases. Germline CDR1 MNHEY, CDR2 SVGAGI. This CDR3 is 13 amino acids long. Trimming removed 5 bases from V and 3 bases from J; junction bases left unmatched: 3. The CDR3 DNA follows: TGTGCCAGCAGTGACAGGGTTGACTATGGCTACACCTTC. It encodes CASSDRVDYGYTF.

The CDR3 loop reads CASSDVNSWETQYF. The CDR3 nucleotides are TGTGCCAGCAGTGATGTAAACTCCTGGGAGACCCAGTACTTC. This chain connects TRBV2 to TRBJ2-5; the D is unclear. This CDR3 is built from 14 residues. Trimming left V 3 bases short and J 5 bases short, with 13 bases between. Germline values: CDR1 SNHLY, CDR2 FYNNEI. Drawing the rest from reference TRBV2 and TRBJ2-5, the complete variable domain is EPEVTQTPSHQVTQMGQEVILRCVPISNHLYFYWYRQILGQKVEFLVSFYNNEISEKSEIFDDQFSVERPDGSNFTLKIRSTKLEDSAMYFCASSDVNSWETQYFGPGTRLLVL.